This entry lists 27 T cell receptor beta chains sequenced from one sample in a study of cytotoxic CD8 clonotypes in ibrutinib-treated CLL. Only in-frame clones appear in the TCRdb table, and some are missing; sequencing was by immunoSEQ multiplex PCR. There are fewer than 90,000 clones in the sample; around 84% occur only once, and around 5% lies in the top ten. The sequencing used PBMCs, collected before ibrutinib treatment. Receptor source: a human donor with chronic lymphocytic leukemia.

This clone was picked up one time. The chain joins TRBV11-3 to TRBJ2-2, with D possibly TRBD2 on 5 matching bases. Per the germline V gene, CDR1 is SGHNT and CDR2 is YENEEA. Trimming took 0 bases from V and 5 from J, leaving 16 bases between them. This CDR3 has 17 residues. In nucleotides, the CDR3 is TGTGCCAGCAGCTTAGATCGAGGGAGTCACTCAACCGGGGAGCTGTTTTTT. This encodes CASSLDRGSHSTGELFF.

This chain's CDR3 is CASSRGQGGESVYGYTF. The CDR3 nucleotides are TGTGCCAGTAGCCGGGGACAGGGAGGGGAGTCAGTCTATGGCTACACCTTC. The gene calls are TRBV19 and TRBJ1-2; 9 nucleotides agree with TRBD1. CDR3 size: 17 residues. The germline gives CDR1 LNHDA, CDR2 SQIVND (reference sequence). After removal of 6 bases from V and 4 bases from J, the junction contained 15 bases not matched to a gene.

This rearrangement joins TRBV28 to TRBJ1-2, with D tentatively TRBD1 (6 bases). The CDR3 length is 12 residues. V gave up 7 bases and J gave up 4 bases, with 10 bases separating them. In germline, CDR1 is MDHEN, CDR2 SYDVKM. In DNA, the CDR3 is TGTGCCAGCAACCTACAGGGCTATGGCTACACCTTC. This sequence encodes CASNLQGYGYTF.

The CDR3 here is CAISEVSGKTSGANVLTF. In DNA form, the CDR3 reads TGTGCCATCAGTGAGGTTAGCGGCAAAACCTCTGGGGCCAACGTCCTGACTTTC. The gene calls are TRBV10-3 and TRBJ2-6, with D maybe TRBD2 (6 bases). The V end lost 2 bases, the J end lost 0 bases, and 14 bases lay between the germline ends. Germline loops: CDR1 ENHRY, CDR2 SYGVKD. CDR3 length: 18 amino acids.

A single count supports this clone. V and J are TRBV27 and TRBJ1-1, with D perhaps matching TRBD1 (6 bases). Germline CDR1 reads MNHEY; CDR2 reads SMNVEV (reference sequence). Between the trimmed V and J ends, which lost 6 bases and 0 bases, there was a span of 11 bases. This CDR3 has 14 residues. CDR3 nucleotide sequence: TGTGCCAGCAGAGGGGGGTCCATGAACACTGAAGCTTTCTTT. Protein: CASRGGSMNTEAFF.

The chain uses TRBV6-5 and TRBJ2-7, with a tentative D call TRBD1 (5 bases). V lost 6 bases and J 7 bases, leaving 22 bases between the germline ends. The germline CDR1 and CDR2 sequences are MNHEY and SVGAGI. This CDR3 region has 15 residues. CDR3 in DNA: TGTGCCAGCAGCCGAAACCCGACAGATCCTTCTGAGCAGTACTTC. Its translation: CASSRNPTDPSEQYF.

V gene TRBV27 combines with J gene TRBJ2-6, with 7 bases identical to TRBD1. V gave up 0 bases and J gave up 13 bases; unmatched junction bases: 12. Germline CDR1 is MNHEY and CDR2 is SMNVEV (reference sequence). This CDR3 has 16 amino acids. The CDR3 nucleotides are TGTGCCAGCAGTTTATCGGGCCAGGGGGTATGGCTTGTCCTGACTTTC. Residues: CASSLSGQGVWLVLTF.

The chain joins TRBV5-5 to TRBJ2-5, with D possibly being TRBD2 (5 bases). With 2 bases removed from V and 5 bases from J, the gap between germline ends came to 13 bases. This CDR3 region has 14 residues. The germline gives CDR1 SGHKS, CDR2 YYEKEE (reference sequence). CDR3 nucleotide sequence: TGTGCCAGCAGCTTTAGTAGCGTTTGGGAGACCCAGTACTTC. Protein sequence: CASSFSSVWETQYF.

This CDR3 is CASSWALRGWGNTIYF. In DNA, the CDR3 is TGTGCCAGTAGTTGGGCCCTAAGGGGATGGGGAAACACCATATATTTT. The genes are TRBV19 and TRBJ1-3, with D perhaps matching TRBD1 (5 bases). This CDR3 region has 16 residues. With 5 bases removed from V and 4 bases from J, the gap between germline ends came to 18 bases. Germline V gene data show CDR1 as LNHDA and CDR2 as SQIVND (reference sequence).

The rearrangement uses TRBV5-1 and TRBJ2-1, with D perhaps TRBD1 (5 bases). Trimming removed 6 bases from V and 0 bases from J, with 16 bases in between. The germline gives CDR1 SGHRS, CDR2 YFSETQ. The CDR3 covers 16 residues. This CDR3 reads CASTVYRRGSYNEQFF. The CDR3 DNA follows: TGCGCCAGCACCGTTTACAGGCGAGGCTCCTACAATGAGCAGTTCTTC.

The chain employs TRBV27 and TRBJ2-7; 8 bases fit TRBD1. The CDR3 contains 15 residues. Germline-derived CDR1 and CDR2 are MNHEY and SMNVEV (reference sequence). V shed 2 bases, J shed 3 bases, and the junction held 6 bases outside the gene matches. The CDR3 loop is CASSLQGALGYEQYF. As DNA, the CDR3 is TGTGCCAGCAGTTTACAGGGGGCTTTGGGCTACGAGCAGTACTTC.

This rearrangement joins TRBV4-2 to TRBJ1-2; D is unclear. This CDR3 spans 16 amino acids. V was cut by 4 bases and J by 6 bases, with 21 bases left in between. Germline values: CDR1 LGHNA, CDR2 YNFKEQ. The CDR3 region is CASSLNLRADKNGYTF. For the CDR3, the DNA is TGTGCCAGCAGCCTAAACCTACGGGCAGATAAGAATGGCTACACCTTC.

The chain has TRBV2 and TRBJ1-1; the D is unclear. The CDR3 consists of 11 residues. V dropped 7 bases and J dropped 7 bases, with 10 bases sitting between them. Germline V gene data show CDR1 as SNHLY and CDR2 as FYNNEI. DNA for the CDR3: TGTGCCAGCACCCCCAGCTTTGAAGCTTTCTTT. Its translation is CASTPSFEAFF.

The chain links TRBV9 to TRBJ2-1; D unclear. The V and J ends lost 4 bases and 0 bases respectively, with 11 bases between them. The CDR3 totals 15 residues. Germline values: CDR1 SGDLS, CDR2 YYNGEE. CDR3 sequence: CASSPLDTSYNEQFF. The CDR3 DNA reads TGTGCCAGCAGCCCGTTAGACACCTCCTACAATGAGCAGTTCTTC.

The chain links TRBV19 to TRBJ1-2; D perhaps matches TRBD1 (5 bases). Germline-derived CDR1 and CDR2 are LNHDA and SQIVND (reference sequence). V was shortened by 2 bases and J by 4 bases, with 14 bases between the two germline ends. This CDR3 has 15 amino acids. CDR3 nucleotide sequence: TGTGCCAGTAGTATACGTGGGGGAATATCCTATGGCTACACCTTC. Protein: CASSIRGGISYGYTF.

V usage is TRBV5-1 and J usage is TRBJ2-7; D is undetermined. Germline CDR1 is SGHRS and CDR2 is YFSETQ. The length of the CDR3 is 14 residues. Between the trimmed V and J ends, which lost 1 base and 6 bases, there was a span of 14 bases. This chain's CDR3 is CASSLKSASVEQYF. CDR3 bases: TGCGCCAGCAGCTTGAAGTCCGCTAGTGTCGAGCAGTACTTC.

The chain joins TRBV28 to TRBJ2-5, with D possibly being TRBD1 (5 bases). CDR3 length: 13 amino acids. In germline, CDR1 is MDHEN, CDR2 SYDVKM. Deletions cut 5 bases from V and 5 bases from J, with 12 bases between. The chain's CDR3 is CASSKGLRETQYF. CDR3 DNA sequence: TGTGCCAGCAGTAAGGGGTTGCGGGAGACCCAGTACTTC.

This sequence joins TRBV5-4 and TRBJ2-7; 11 bases agree with TRBD2. V gave up 0 bases and J gave up 11 bases; unmatched junction bases: 7. CDR1 and CDR2 from the germline V gene are SGHNT and YYREEE (reference sequence). The CDR3 covers 14 residues. The chain's CDR3 is CASSLEAGLAVEYF. In DNA, the CDR3 is TGTGCCAGCAGCTTGGAAGCGGGACTAGCGGTAGAGTACTTC.

CDR3 amino acids: CASSTGQMGEQFF. CDR3 DNA sequence: TGTGCCAGTAGTACGGGACAGATGGGTGAGCAGTTCTTC. This chain uses TRBV19 with TRBJ2-1, with 7 bases aligning to TRBD1. Germline V CDR1 and CDR2: LNHDA, SQIVND (reference sequence). V gave up 4 bases and J gave up 9 bases; unmatched junction bases: 6. The CDR3 runs 13 residues.

V usage is TRBV11-3 and J usage is TRBJ2-2; tentative D call: TRBD2 (5 bases). Germline V gene lookup returns CDR1 SGHNT and CDR2 YENEEA. The V gene lost 5 bases and the J gene lost 4 bases, with 14 bases spanning the gap. The CDR3 is 15 residues long. This chain's CDR3 is CASSLFRGSTGELFF. Here the CDR3 DNA reads TGTGCCAGCAGCCTTTTTCGGGGTAGCACCGGGGAGCTGTTTTTT.

The chain uses TRBV5-1 and TRBJ1-1, with D uncertain. The CDR3 is made up of 13 amino acids. The germline V gene encodes CDR1 SGHRS and CDR2 YFSETQ. Trimming shortened V by 0 bases and J by 0 bases, and 3 bases separated the two germline ends. CDR3 nucleotide sequence: TGCGCCAGCAGCTTGGTTTTGAACACTGAAGCTTTCTTT. This translates into CASSLVLNTEAFF.

This clone was picked up one time. The chain links TRBV11-2 to TRBJ2-7; tentative D call: TRBD1 (6 bases). The V gene lost 4 bases and the J gene lost 2 bases, with 12 bases spanning the gap. The length of the CDR3 is 14 residues. CDR1 is SGHAT and CDR2 is FQNNGV in the germline V gene. As DNA, the CDR3 is TGTGCCAGCAGCTCAGGGGTCCCACCCTACGAGCAGTACTTC. It encodes CASSSGVPPYEQYF.

This sequence joins TRBV4-2 and TRBJ2-5; no firm D call. Germline CDR1 reads LGHNA; CDR2 reads YNFKEQ. The CDR3 runs 14 residues. V lost 0 bases, J lost 1 base, and 6 bases lay in between. The DNA for the CDR3 is TGTGCCAGCAGCCAAGAAACGATCCAAGAGACCCAGTACTTC. Its translation: CASSQETIQETQYF.

This clone was seen only once. The chain combines TRBV19 with TRBJ1-5; D may be TRBD1 (5 bases). The CDR3 extends over 14 amino acids. V lost 1 base and J 1 base, leaving 5 bases between the germline ends. Germline values: CDR1 LNHDA, CDR2 SQIVND (reference sequence). Here the CDR3 reads CASSIGDSNQPQHF. The CDR3 nucleotides are TGTGCCAGTAGTATAGGGGACAGCAATCAGCCCCAGCATTTT.

The chain joins TRBV27 to TRBJ2-7; possible D gene TRBD2, 6 bases. This CDR3 contains 15 residues. Trimming cost V 3 bases and J 1 base, with 13 bases left between them. CDR1 is MNHEY and CDR2 is SMNVEV in the germline V gene (reference sequence). DNA for the CDR3: TGTGCCAGCAGTTTTGGGCGGGACCTATCCTACGAGCAGTACTTC. Protein sequence: CASSFGRDLSYEQYF.

This clone occurred once. This CDR3 is CASSTDRNTEAFF. The CDR3 DNA reads TGTGCCAGCAGCACAGACAGGAACACTGAAGCTTTCTTT. The chain uses TRBV7-6 and TRBJ1-1; D is perhaps TRBD1 (5 bases). The CDR3 contains 13 residues. Between the trimmed V and J ends, which lost 5 bases and 1 base, there was a span of 8 bases. CDR1 is SGHVS and CDR2 is FNYEAQ in the germline V gene.

This rearrangement joins TRBV27 to TRBJ1-2; 7 bases match TRBD1. The ends lost 7 bases at V and 5 bases at J; junction bases unmatched: 10. CDR1 MNHEY and CDR2 SMNVEV come from the germline V gene (reference sequence). CDR3 length equals 14 residues. The CDR3, as DNA: TGTGCCAGCACCAGAACAGGGGACAAATATGGCTACACCTTC. Translation: CASTRTGDKYGYTF.